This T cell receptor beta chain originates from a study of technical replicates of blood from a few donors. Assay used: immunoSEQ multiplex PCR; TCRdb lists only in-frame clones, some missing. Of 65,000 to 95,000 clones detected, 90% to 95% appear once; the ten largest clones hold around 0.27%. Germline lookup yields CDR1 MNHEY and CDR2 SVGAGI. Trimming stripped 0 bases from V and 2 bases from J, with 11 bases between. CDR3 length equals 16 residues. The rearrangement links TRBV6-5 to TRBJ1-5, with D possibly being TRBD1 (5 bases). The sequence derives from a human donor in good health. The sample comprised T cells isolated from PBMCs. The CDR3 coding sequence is TGTGCCAGCAGTTACTCTCTGGGGGGTGGCAATCAGCCCCAGCATTTT. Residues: CASSYSLGGGNQPQHF.